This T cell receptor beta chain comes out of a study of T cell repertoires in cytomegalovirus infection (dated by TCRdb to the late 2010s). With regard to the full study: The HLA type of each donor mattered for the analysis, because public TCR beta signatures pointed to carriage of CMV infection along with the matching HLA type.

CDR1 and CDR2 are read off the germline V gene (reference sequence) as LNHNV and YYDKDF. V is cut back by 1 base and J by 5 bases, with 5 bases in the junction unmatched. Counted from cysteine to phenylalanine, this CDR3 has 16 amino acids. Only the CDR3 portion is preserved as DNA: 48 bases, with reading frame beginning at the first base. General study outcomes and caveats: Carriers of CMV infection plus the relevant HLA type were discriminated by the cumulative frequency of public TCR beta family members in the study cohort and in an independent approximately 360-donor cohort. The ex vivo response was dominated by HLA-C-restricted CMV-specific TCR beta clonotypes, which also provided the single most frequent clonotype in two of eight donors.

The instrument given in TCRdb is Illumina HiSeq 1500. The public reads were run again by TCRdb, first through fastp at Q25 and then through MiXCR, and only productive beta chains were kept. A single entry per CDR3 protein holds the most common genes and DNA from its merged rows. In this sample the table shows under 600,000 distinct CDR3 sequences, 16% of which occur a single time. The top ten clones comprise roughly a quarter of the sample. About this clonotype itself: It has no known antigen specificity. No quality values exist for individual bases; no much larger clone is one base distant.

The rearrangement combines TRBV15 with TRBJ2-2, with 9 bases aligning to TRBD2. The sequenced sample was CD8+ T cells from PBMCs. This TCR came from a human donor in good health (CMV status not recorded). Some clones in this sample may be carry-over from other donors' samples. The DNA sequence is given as TGTGCCACCAGCAGAGGCGGGACTAGCACGACCGGGGAGCTGTTTTTT. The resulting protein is CATSRGGTSTTGELFF.